This T cell receptor (beta chain) was profiled in a study of radiation and T cells in renal cell carcinoma. About the study: Nephrectomy followed 15 Gy stereotactic body radiation by 4 weeks.

As for time point: baseline pretreatment blood. Regarding treatment: 15 Gy SBRT to primary tumor, nephrectomy 4 weeks later. Data came from immunoSEQ multiplex PCR; TCRdb stores just in-frame clones and leaves some out. Of approximately 110,000 clones detected, 82% appear once; the ten largest clones hold approximately 3%. Trimming cost V 8 bases and J 4 bases, with 5 bases left between them. Germline-derived CDR1 and CDR2 are MDHEN and SYDVKM. The CDR3 contains 10 residues. This chain joins TRBV28 and TRBJ1-2; D is ambiguous. The TCR sequence derives from an older woman with renal cell carcinoma. Sequencing was performed on blood, taken from a patient whose treatment included radiotherapy and nephrectomy. CDR3 loop: CASARYGYTF. CDR3 DNA sequence: TGTGCCAGCGCACGCTATGGCTACACCTTC.